This T cell receptor beta chain was documented in a study of identical twins. General study points: Excess sharing between twins was weaker in beta out-of-frame sequences.

The ends were cut back, 1 base at V and 0 bases at J, with 16 bases in the middle. The CDR3 runs to 16 residues. Germline-derived CDR1 and CDR2 are SQVTM and ANQGSEA. This clonotype has more than one count but fewer than ten. Its antigen is currently unknown. Template switching added a universal primer binding site, and final cDNA carried unique molecular identifiers. A single record per CDR3 protein comes from TCRdb applying MiXCR to the 5' RACE reads. Counted here are around 1.7 million distinct CDR3 sequences, around 29% occurring once; the ten biggest clones make up around 0.25%. The sequenced sample consisted of cord blood. The rearrangement links TRBV29-1 to TRBJ2-7; D unclear. The source of this sequence is a newborn girl in good health. The CDR3 loop reads CSVEVFTALSSYEQYF. CDR3 nucleotides: TGCAGCGTTGAAGTTTTCACGGCGCTAAGCTCCTACGAGCAGTACTTC.